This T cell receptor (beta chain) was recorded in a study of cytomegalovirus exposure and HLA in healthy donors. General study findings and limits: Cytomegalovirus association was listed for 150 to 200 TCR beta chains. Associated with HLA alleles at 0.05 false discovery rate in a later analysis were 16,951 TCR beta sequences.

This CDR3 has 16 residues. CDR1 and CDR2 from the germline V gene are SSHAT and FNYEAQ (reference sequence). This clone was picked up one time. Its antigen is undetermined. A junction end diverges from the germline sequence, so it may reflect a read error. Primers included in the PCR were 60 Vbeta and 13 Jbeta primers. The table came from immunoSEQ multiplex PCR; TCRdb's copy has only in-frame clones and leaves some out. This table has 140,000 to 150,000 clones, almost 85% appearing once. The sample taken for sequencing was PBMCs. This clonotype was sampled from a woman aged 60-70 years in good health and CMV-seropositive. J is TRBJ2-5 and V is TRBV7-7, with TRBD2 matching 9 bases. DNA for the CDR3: TGTGCTAGCAGCTTAGGGGCGGGGGGGATTCAAGAGACCCAGTACTTC. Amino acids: CASSLGAGGIQETQYF.